This T cell receptor (beta chain) appears in the sequencing data of a study of identical twins. TCRdb passed the 5' RACE reads through MiXCR, listing each CDR3 protein once. The sample consists of 1.5 million to 2 million distinct CDR3 sequences, under 35% of them appearing once. Input material: cord blood. This receptor was taken from a newborn girl in good health.

DNA of the CDR3: TGCAGTGCTAGGAGGCGGGACGGCCTCTCCTACGAGCAGTACTTC. Translation: CSARRRDGLSYEQYF. The rearrangement links TRBV20-1 to TRBJ2-7; D might be TRBD2 (6 bases). Trimming shortened V by 3 bases and J by 0 bases, and 15 bases separated the two germline ends. This CDR3 contains 15 residues. Germline loops: CDR1 DFQATT, CDR2 SNEGSKA (reference sequence).